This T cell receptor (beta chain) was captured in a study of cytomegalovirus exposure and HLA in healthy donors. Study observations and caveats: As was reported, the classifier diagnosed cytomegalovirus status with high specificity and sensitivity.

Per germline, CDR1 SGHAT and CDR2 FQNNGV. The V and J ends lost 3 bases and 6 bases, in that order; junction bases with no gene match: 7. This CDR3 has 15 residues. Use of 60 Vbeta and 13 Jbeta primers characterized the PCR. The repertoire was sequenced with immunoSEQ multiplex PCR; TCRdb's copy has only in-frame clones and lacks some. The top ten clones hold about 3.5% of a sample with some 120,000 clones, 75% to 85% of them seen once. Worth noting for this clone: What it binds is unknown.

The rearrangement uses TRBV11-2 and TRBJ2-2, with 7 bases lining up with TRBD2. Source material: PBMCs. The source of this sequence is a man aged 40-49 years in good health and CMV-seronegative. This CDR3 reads CASSLRETVPGELFF. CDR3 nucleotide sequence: TGTGCCAGCAGCTTGCGGGAGACAGTTCCCGGGGAGCTGTTTTTT.